Each of the 31 T cell receptor beta chains below was sequenced from the same sample in a study of blood T cell repertoires in COVID-19. The method was immunoSEQ multiplex PCR; TCRdb's version includes in-frame clones alone and lacks a portion of them. The data hold some 240,000 clones, with about 80% observed a single time. Sequences were obtained from peripheral blood. The receptors shown here come from a woman older than 75 with acute or convalescent COVID-19.

The chain employs TRBV4-1 and TRBJ2-1; 8 nucleotides agree with TRBD1. After removal of 1 base from V and 6 bases from J, the junction contained 8 bases not matched to a gene. Germline V gene lookup returns CDR1 MGHRA and CDR2 YSYEKL. The CDR3 contains 16 residues. The CDR3 region is CASSQAGRGRSNEQFF. DNA of the CDR3: TGCGCCAGCAGCCAAGCGGGCAGGGGGCGTAGCAATGAGCAGTTCTTC.

The chain has TRBV4-1 and TRBJ1-4; 10 nucleotides match TRBD1. The CDR3 consists of 19 residues. V lost 0 bases, J lost 10 bases, and 17 bases stayed unmatched. Germline values: CDR1 MGHRA, CDR2 YSYEKL. CDR3 bases: TGCGCCAGCAGCCAAGATAGGGACAGGGGACCTCAAACGGTACGAAAACTGTTTTTT. Protein sequence: CASSQDRDRGPQTVRKLFF.

DNA of the CDR3: TGTGCCAGCAGCTTGAGGCTCACAGGGAGCTACAATGAGCAGTTCTTC. This codes for CASSLRLTGSYNEQFF. The V call is TRBV5-6, the J call TRBJ2-1; tentatively, D is TRBD1 (6 bases). The CDR3 runs to 16 residues. Trimming left V 1 base short and J 3 bases short, with 14 bases between. Germline V gives CDR1 SGHDT, CDR2 YYEEEE.

As for this clone: The sample holds other DNA sequences that translate to the same CDR3. The J gene is TRBJ1-2, the V gene TRBV2; 8 positions match TRBD1. Germline trimming cut 6 bases from V and 5 bases from J; bases unmatched to any gene: 2. The CDR3 contains 12 residues. Germline CDR1 SNHLY, CDR2 FYNNEI. This chain's CDR3 is CASSGQGYGYTF. The CDR3, as DNA: TGTGCCAGCAGCGGACAGGGTTATGGCTACACCTTC.

The chain uses TRBV4-1 and TRBJ2-1; TRBD1 agrees at 9 bases. V dropped 3 bases and J dropped 6; count of bases not matched to a gene: 18. Germline CDR1 MGHRA, CDR2 YSYEKL. CDR3 length: 19 amino acids. The CDR3 region is CASSHHWGWDRAFGNEQFF. The CDR3 DNA follows: TGCGCCAGCAGCCACCATTGGGGCTGGGACAGGGCCTTTGGCAATGAGCAGTTCTTC.

This chain links TRBV5-4 with TRBJ2-3; no firm D call. The CDR3 has 15 residues. Germline lookup yields CDR1 SGHNT and CDR2 YYREEE (reference sequence). V lost 0 bases and J 4 bases, leaving 12 bases between the germline ends. The CDR3 nucleotides read TGTGCCAGCAGCTTGGGACACCCCCAGGCAGATACGCAGTATTTT. Its translation is CASSLGHPQADTQYF.

The J gene is TRBJ2-7, the V gene TRBV15, with TRBD2 identical over 11 bases. Trimming removed 3 bases from V and 2 bases from J; junction bases left unmatched: 3. The CDR3 loop spans 15 amino acids. The germline V gene has CDR1 LNHNV and CDR2 YYDKDF (reference sequence). CDR3 sequence reads: CATSRLTSGAYEQYF. As DNA, the CDR3 is TGTGCCACCAGCAGGTTGACTAGCGGGGCCTACGAGCAGTACTTC.

This clone was picked up many times. This chain links TRBV4-2 with TRBJ2-6; 11 bases map to TRBD2. CDR1 and CDR2 from the germline V gene are LGHNA and YNFKEQ. The junction had 7 bases not matched to a gene; V was cut back by 4 bases and J by 2 bases. The CDR3 runs to 18 residues. CDR3 nucleotides: TGTGCCAGCAGCCGAGAGTCTAGCGGGGGGCCTGGGGCCAACGTCCTGACTTTC. Protein sequence: CASSRESSGGPGANVLTF.

This chain connects TRBV3-1 (or the pseudogene TRBV3-2) to TRBJ1-2; 10 bases agree with TRBD1. Germline assignment: CDR1 LGHDT and CDR2 YNNKEL (reference sequence). The CDR3 is 15 residues long. The V segment lost 1 base and the J segment 6 bases; nucleotides outside the gene matches: 5. CDR3 in amino acids: CASSQGGQGGHGYTF. CDR3 coding DNA: TGTGCCAGCAGCCAAGGTGGACAGGGGGGACATGGCTACACCTTC.

This chain links TRBV18 with TRBJ2-1, with TRBD1 identical over 9 bases. The junction had 3 bases not matched to a gene; V was cut back by 4 bases and J by 8 bases. The germline V gene has CDR1 KGHSH and CDR2 LQKENI. This CDR3 has 13 residues. CDR3 loop: CASSQGQGYEQFF. The CDR3 coding sequence is TGTGCCAGCTCACAGGGACAGGGTTATGAGCAGTTCTTC. Using reference TRBV18 and TRBJ2-1 for the parts outside the CDR3, the full variable domain is NAGVMQNPRHLVRRRGQEARLRCSPMKGHSHVYWYRQLPEEGLKFMVYLQKENIIDESGMPKERFSAEFPKEGPSILRIQQVVRGDSAAYFCASSQGQGYEQFFGPGTRLTVL.

With regard to this clone: The sample holds other DNA sequences that translate to the same CDR3. The CDR3, as DNA: TGTGCCAGCAGTCCGGGACAGGGAGGGTCACCCCTCCACTTT. It specifies CASSPGQGGSPLHF. The rearrangement links TRBV2 to TRBJ1-6; 9 bases line up with TRBD1. The germline gives CDR1 SNHLY, CDR2 FYNNEI. The CDR3 has 14 residues. The junction had 6 bases not matched to a gene; V was cut back by 5 bases and J by 10 bases.

This chain links TRBV2 with TRBJ2-2, with 9 bases lining up with TRBD1. The V gene's germline CDR1 is SNHLY and CDR2 FYNNEI. V lost 0 bases, J lost 2 bases, and 4 bases stayed unmatched. This CDR3 has 17 amino acids. Written as DNA, the CDR3 is TGTGCCAGCAGTGAAGCGCGGACAGGGGCCAACACCGGGGAGCTGTTTTTT. This codes for CASSEARTGANTGELFF.

This clone has only a few counts. The gene calls are TRBV5-6 and TRBJ1-5; no clear D gene. V gave up 4 bases and J gave up 0 bases, with 11 bases separating them. This CDR3 contains 15 residues. Looked up from germline, CDR1 is SGHDT and CDR2 is YYEEEE. DNA for the CDR3: TGTGCCAGCAGCCAAACGGGGTTTAGCAATCAGCCCCAGCATTTT. Translated, it gives CASSQTGFSNQPQHF.

This clone was observed once. The chain employs TRBV28 and TRBJ2-2; D may be TRBD1 (5 bases). V was trimmed by 2 bases and J by 2 bases, leaving 6 bases between them. The CDR3 contains 14 residues. Germline values: CDR1 MDHEN, CDR2 SYDVKM. For the CDR3, the DNA is TGTGCCAGCAGTTTAAGGGGAAACACCGGGGAGCTGTTTTTT. Its protein product is CASSLRGNTGELFF.

The V and J genes are TRBV9 and TRBJ1-6; 8 bases are shared with TRBD1. This CDR3 has 15 residues. J lost 7 bases, V lost 4 bases, and 7 bases had no gene match. In germline, CDR1 is SGDLS, CDR2 YYNGEE. CDR3 sequence (DNA): TGTGCCAGCAGCTGGGGGACAGGCAGAAATTCACCCCTCCACTTT. Protein sequence: CASSWGTGRNSPLHF.

J is TRBJ2-6 and V is TRBV5-4, with D perhaps TRBD2 (7 bases). V lost 0 bases and J lost 1, with 17 bases in between. CDR3 length: 19 residues. Germline CDR1 is SGHNT and CDR2 is YYREEE (reference sequence). CDR3 amino acids: CASSLGGGVTRSGANVLTF. The CDR3 coding sequence is TGTGCCAGCAGCTTGGGCGGGGGCGTAACGAGATCTGGGGCCAACGTCCTGACTTTC.

This chain links TRBV4-1 with TRBJ2-7, with 10 bases identical to TRBD1. The CDR3 length is 16 residues. Per germline, CDR1 MGHRA and CDR2 YSYEKL. V dropped 1 base and J dropped 2; count of bases not matched to a gene: 5. CDR3 sequence (DNA): TGCGCCAGCAGCCAAGTCCAAGGACAGGGGGCCTACGAGCAGTACTTC. It yields the protein CASSQVQGQGAYEQYF.

The rearrangement uses TRBV19 and TRBJ1-2, with D uncertain. This CDR3 comprises 13 residues. The germline V and J ends were trimmed by 5 bases and 10 bases, with 17 bases remaining between them. Germline CDR1 LNHDA, CDR2 SQIVND (reference sequence). The CDR3 DNA sequence: TGTGCCAGTAGTTCTGTGCCGGGTCTACACTACACCTTC. Translation gives CASSSVPGLHYTF.

The chain joins TRBV19 to TRBJ1-5; 8 bases map to TRBD1. This CDR3 is built from 15 residues. V shed 2 bases and J 4 bases; nucleotides not matched to a gene: 4. CDR1 and CDR2 (germline): LNHDA, SQIVND (reference sequence). This CDR3 reads CASSIRWTGNQPQHF. In DNA, the CDR3 is TGTGCCAGTAGTATAAGGTGGACAGGGAATCAGCCCCAGCATTTT.

The chain couples TRBV28 to TRBJ1-5, with D perhaps matching TRBD1 (5 bases). CDR1 is MDHEN and CDR2 is SYDVKM in the germline V gene. This CDR3 is built from 17 residues. V lost 6 bases and J lost 2, with 20 bases in between. CDR3 sequence reads: CASSNDSVVYRNQPQHF. The DNA for the CDR3 is TGTGCCAGCAGCAACGACAGTGTGGTTTATCGCAATCAGCCCCAGCATTTT.

This sequence joins TRBV6-5 and TRBJ1-6; D is possibly TRBD1 (6 bases). Germline CDR1 and CDR2: MNHEY and SVGAGI. The CDR3 runs to 16 residues. Between the trimmed V and J ends, which lost 2 bases and 9 bases, there was a span of 17 bases. Here the CDR3 DNA reads TGTGCCAGCAGTTACACAACACAGGGTGTTGGTTCACCCCTCCACTTT. Its protein product is CASSYTTQGVGSPLHF.

This chain links TRBV14 with TRBJ2-4, with D perhaps TRBD2 (8 bases). The V end lost 1 base, the J end lost 13 bases, and 14 bases lay between the germline ends. Germline assignment: CDR1 SGHDN and CDR2 FVKESK. CDR3 length: 13 amino acids. The DNA for the CDR3 is TGTGCCAGCAGCCAAGCGGGGGGGGACAGCCAGTACTTC. Protein: CASSQAGGDSQYF.

The J gene is TRBJ2-1, the V gene TRBV27, with 13 bases identical to TRBD2. With 5 bases clipped from V and 5 bases from J, the junction kept 6 bases outside the gene matches. In germline, CDR1 is MNHEY, CDR2 SMNVEV (reference sequence). The CDR3 runs to 16 residues. The CDR3 nucleotides read TGTGCCAGCAGTCGCCTGACTAGCGGGGGGAACAATGAGCAGTTCTTC. Its translation is CASSRLTSGGNNEQFF.

The CDR3 DNA follows: TGTGCCAGCACCCTCGGGGATAGCGGGGAGCTGTTTTTT. Amino acid sequence: CASTLGDSGELFF. This chain joins TRBV11-3 and TRBJ2-2, with D perhaps TRBD2 (5 bases). This CDR3 is built from 13 residues. Germline CDR1 is SGHNT and CDR2 is YENEEA. Deletions cut 7 bases from V and 7 bases from J, with 13 bases between.

V is TRBV7-9 and J is TRBJ2-1; D might be TRBD2 (7 bases). Germline values: CDR1 SEHNR, CDR2 FQNEAQ (reference sequence). The CDR3 has 15 residues. The V end lost 3 bases, the J end lost 5 bases, and 14 bases lay between the germline ends. CDR3 sequence: CASSLGGPSDNEQFF. CDR3 nucleotide sequence: TGTGCCAGCAGCTTGGGGGGGCCGAGTGACAATGAGCAGTTCTTC.

The chain joins TRBV5-1 to TRBJ2-5; possibly TRBD2 for D (6 bases). There are 16 residues in the CDR3. CDR1 SGHRS and CDR2 YFSETQ come from the germline V gene. V lost 4 bases to trimming and J lost 3 bases, with 19 bases between them. CDR3 in DNA: TGCGCCAGCAGCCGGGGGTCAGCGGACATAAAAGAGACCCAGTACTTC. Amino acids: CASSRGSADIKETQYF.

The chain employs TRBV5-1 and TRBJ1-2; maybe TRBD1 (5 bases). CDR1 is SGHRS and CDR2 is YFSETQ in the germline V gene. The CDR3 has 13 amino acids. V was clipped by 4 bases and J by 6 bases, with 13 bases between them. As DNA, the CDR3 is TGCGCCAGCAGCCCCACAGGTTTGAATGGCTACACCTTC. Amino acids: CASSPTGLNGYTF.

The rearrangement uses TRBV18 and TRBJ1-6; D unclear. The CDR3 loop spans 16 amino acids. V was clipped by 3 bases and J by 4 bases, with 13 bases between them. CDR1 and CDR2 (germline): KGHSH, LQKENI. CDR3 protein: CASSPKADSYNSPLHF. The CDR3, as DNA: TGTGCCAGCTCACCTAAGGCAGACTCATATAATTCACCCCTCCACTTT.

This clone was picked up a small number of times. This chain links TRBV2 with TRBJ1-2; TRBD1 might be the D (5 bases). The CDR3 spans 13 residues. V lost 3 bases and J 8 bases, leaving 13 bases between the germline ends. Looked up from germline, CDR1 is SNHLY and CDR2 is FYNNEI. The CDR3 region has the DNA TGTGCCAGCAGTGAGGGGGGATGGGGAGGCTACACCTTC. It is translated as CASSEGGWGGYTF. The full variable domain, with the rest looked up from reference TRBV2 and TRBJ1-2, is EPEVTQTPSHQVTQMGQEVILRCVPISNHLYFYWYRQILGQKVEFLVSFYNNEISEKSEIFDDQFSVERPDGSNFTLKIRSTKLEDSAMYFCASSEGGWGGYTFGSGTRLTVV.

The J gene is TRBJ1-1, the V gene TRBV3-1 (or the pseudogene TRBV3-2), with 7 bases aligning to TRBD1. This CDR3 spans 14 amino acids. The germline V gene has CDR1 LGHDT and CDR2 YNNKEL (reference sequence). J gave up 5 bases and V 4 bases, and 7 bases lay outside the gene matches. CDR3 sequence reads: CASSRGTEQTEAFF. CDR3 nucleotide sequence: TGTGCCAGCAGCCGCGGGACAGAGCAGACTGAAGCTTTCTTT.

This chain links TRBV6-5 with TRBJ2-1; 9 bases fit TRBD2. The CDR3 is 13 amino acids. V lost 6 bases, J lost 10 bases, and 7 bases stayed unmatched. The germline CDR1 and CDR2 sequences are MNHEY and SVGAGI. For the CDR3, the DNA is TGTGCCAGCAGACCCGGACTAGCGAACGAGCAGTTCTTC. Its translation is CASRPGLANEQFF.